These 24 T cell receptor beta chains originate from one sample sequenced in a study of blood T cell repertoires in COVID-19. Measured with immunoSEQ multiplex PCR; TCRdb has only the in-frame clones, and not every one. Of 300,000 to 350,000 clones listed, around 90% are singletons. Sequenced material: PBMCs or T cells enriched from blood (not recorded which). The receptors stem from a woman aged 18-29 years who had recovered from COVID-19.

The chain links TRBV7-2 to TRBJ1-5, with 7 bases identical to TRBD1. J was trimmed by 6 bases and V by 1 base; bases with no gene match: 6. CDR1 SGHTA and CDR2 FQGNSA come from the germline V gene. The CDR3 runs to 15 residues. CDR3 nucleotides: TGTGCCAGCAGCTTAGAGGCACAGGGGACTCAGCCCCAGCATTTT. Its translation: CASSLEAQGTQPQHF.

The chain carries TRBV18 and TRBJ1-1, with a weak D call TRBD1 (6 bases). Germline values: CDR1 KGHSH, CDR2 LQKENI. The CDR3 consists of 14 residues. Trimming took 3 bases from V and 6 from J, leaving 14 bases between them. The CDR3 loop reads CASSPVVGGAEAFF. Here the CDR3 DNA reads TGTGCCAGCTCACCGGTCGTAGGGGGAGCTGAAGCTTTCTTT.

The CDR3, as DNA: TGTGCCAGCAGTTTTGGCCCTAGGTTAACAGGGGGCCGTCAGCCCCAGCATTTT. This gives the protein CASSFGPRLTGGRQPQHF. The chain employs TRBV28 and TRBJ1-5; 9 bases line up with TRBD1. This CDR3 comprises 18 residues. J gave up 6 bases and V 3 bases, and 15 bases lay outside the gene matches. Germline CDR1 and CDR2: MDHEN and SYDVKM.

This chain joins TRBV5-6 and TRBJ1-5; D not certain. Germline CDR1 and CDR2: SGHDT and YYEEEE. There are 15 residues in the CDR3. The V end lost 4 bases, the J end lost 3 bases, and 14 bases lay between the germline ends. CDR3 residues: CASSTQPTYNQPQHF. The CDR3 bases are TGTGCCAGCAGCACCCAACCTACGTACAATCAGCCCCAGCATTTT.

This chain uses TRBV12-3 or TRBV12-4 with TRBJ2-7; no reliable D call. The V and J ends lost 3 bases and 5 bases respectively, with 11 bases between them. The CDR3 sequence is 13 residues long. The CDR3 protein is CASSFIILDEQYF. Here the CDR3 DNA reads TGTGCCAGCAGTTTTATTATACTGGACGAGCAGTACTTC.

The J gene is TRBJ2-1, the V gene TRBV5-1; weak D call: TRBD2 (5 bases). V lost 0 bases and J lost 3, with 10 bases in between. The germline CDR1 and CDR2 sequences are SGHRS and YFSETQ. The CDR3 is 15 amino acids. CDR3 sequence: CASSLGISGYNEQFF. CDR3 DNA: TGCGCCAGCAGCTTGGGCATCAGCGGCTACAATGAGCAGTTCTTC.

This chain uses TRBV19 with TRBJ1-5, with a possible D match to TRBD1 (6 bases). Germline CDR1 is LNHDA and CDR2 is SQIVND (reference sequence). The CDR3 is 12 amino acids. The V end lost 2 bases, the J end lost 7 bases, and 6 bases lay between the germline ends. This chain's CDR3 is CASSIQGQPQHF. The DNA for the CDR3 is TGTGCCAGTAGTATACAGGGGCAGCCCCAGCATTTT.

The rearrangement links TRBV5-1 to TRBJ2-7; D not resolved. The CDR3 covers 14 residues. The V end lost 0 bases, the J end lost 0 bases, and 7 bases lay between the germline ends. Germline V CDR1 and CDR2: SGHRS, YFSETQ. CDR3 nucleotide sequence: TGCGCCAGCAGCTTGGTAACCAGCTCCTACGAGCAGTACTTC. Protein sequence: CASSLVTSSYEQYF.

Of note for this clone: Other DNA sequences in the sample encode the same CDR3. The chain combines TRBV4-2 with TRBJ2-1; 8 nucleotides line up with TRBD2. V lost 0 bases, J lost 0 bases, and 1 base stayed unmatched. There are 16 residues in the CDR3. The germline V gene encodes CDR1 LGHNA and CDR2 YNFKEQ. In DNA, the CDR3 is TGTGCCAGCAGCCAAGATGGGACTAGCTCCTACAATGAGCAGTTCTTC. Translating it yields CASSQDGTSSYNEQFF.

This clone was seen more than once but under ten times. The DNA for the CDR3 is TGTGCCAGCAGCTATGCGGACAGGGAAACTTTCTTT. Protein: CASSYADRETFF. The chain uses TRBV7-9 and TRBJ1-1, with 8 bases that match TRBD1. V lost 4 bases, J lost 12 bases, and 7 bases stayed unmatched. The CDR3 is 12 amino acids. Germline V gives CDR1 SEHNR, CDR2 FQNEAQ (reference sequence).

The chain carries TRBV7-6 and TRBJ2-3; weak D call: TRBD1 (6 bases). The ends were cut back, 0 bases at V and 5 bases at J, with 15 bases in the middle. This CDR3 spans 16 amino acids. Germline lookup yields CDR1 SGHVS and CDR2 FNYEAQ. CDR3 DNA sequence: TGTGCCAGCAGCTTAGCCGAGACAGGTCCTGAAGATACGCAGTATTTT. This sequence encodes CASSLAETGPEDTQYF.

This clone was seen once. This sequence joins TRBV19 and TRBJ1-5; D perhaps matches TRBD1 (5 bases). V was shortened by 5 bases and J by 7 bases, with 15 bases between the two germline ends. CDR1 LNHDA and CDR2 SQIVND come from the germline V gene (reference sequence). This CDR3 has 14 amino acids. As DNA, the CDR3 is TGTGCCAGTAGTCCTTCCGGGGGTCGACAGCCCCAGCATTTT. This sequence encodes CASSPSGGRQPQHF.

The chain has TRBV19 and TRBJ1-5; 11 bases line up with TRBD1. CDR3 size: 16 residues. The germline CDR1 and CDR2 sequences are LNHDA and SQIVND (reference sequence). With 3 bases clipped from V and 3 bases from J, the junction kept 4 bases outside the gene matches. CDR3 residues: CASSIQDRGLNQPQHF. DNA of the CDR3: TGTGCCAGTAGTATCCAGGACAGGGGGCTCAATCAGCCCCAGCATTTT.

The chain uses TRBV10-2 and TRBJ1-2, with 9 bases fitting TRBD1. The J segment lost 8 bases and the V segment lost 4 bases, leaving 8 bases of the junction unmatched. The CDR3 runs 14 residues. The germline V gene encodes CDR1 WSHSY and CDR2 SAAADI. CDR3 DNA: TGCGCCAGCAGTGCCGGGACAGGGCATCGGGGCTACACCTTC. The encoded protein is CASSAGTGHRGYTF.

This sequence joins TRBV10-3 and TRBJ1-1; 9 nucleotides agree with TRBD1. Germline V gives CDR1 ENHRY, CDR2 SYGVKD. J gave up 3 bases and V 6 bases, and 5 bases lay outside the gene matches. This CDR3 is built from 14 residues. Written as DNA, the CDR3 is TGTGCCATCAGACAGGGGGCGAGTTACACTGAAGCTTTCTTT. Translated: CAIRQGASYTEAFF.

V is TRBV11-2 and J is TRBJ2-1, with 11 bases matching TRBD2. Germline CDR1 SGHAT, CDR2 FQNNGV. The length of the CDR3 is 13 residues. The V and J ends lost 2 bases and 13 bases, in that order; junction bases with no gene match: 4. For the CDR3, the DNA is TGTGCCAGCAGCTTACCTAGCGGGGGGCACCAGTTCTTC. Its protein product is CASSLPSGGHQFF. Full variable domain (rest looked up from reference TRBV11-2 and TRBJ2-1): EAGVAQSPRYKIIEKRQSVAFWCNPISGHATLYWYQQILGQGPKLLIQFQNNGVVDDSQLPKDRFSAERLKGVDSTLKIQPAKLEDSAVYLCASSLPSGGHQFFGPGTRLTVL.

The chain uses TRBV10-3 and TRBJ1-3, with TRBD1 as a possible D gene (5 bases). The V gene's germline CDR1 is ENHRY and CDR2 SYGVKD. The V and J ends lost 6 bases and 0 bases respectively, with 9 bases between them. The CDR3 has 14 residues. DNA for the CDR3: TGTGCCATCAGCGCCGGGGGCTCTGGAAACACCATATATTTT. It translates to CAISAGGSGNTIYF.

This rearrangement joins TRBV14 to TRBJ2-5, with 9 bases identical to TRBD1. The germline V gene has CDR1 SGHDN and CDR2 FVKESK. The CDR3 consists of 15 residues. J lost 4 bases, V lost 3 bases, and 6 bases had no gene match. DNA for the CDR3: TGTGCCAGCAGCCAGGCCGGGACAGGGAGAGAGACCCAGTACTTC. Translation gives CASSQAGTGRETQYF.

The rearrangement uses TRBV5-1 and TRBJ2-1, with TRBD2 as a possible D gene (5 bases). V lost 4 bases, J lost 13 bases, and 33 bases lay in between. The length of the CDR3 is 18 residues. Germline V gene lookup returns CDR1 SGHRS and CDR2 YFSETQ. CDR3 loop: CASSPNNPTRRTSPGQFF. CDR3 DNA sequence: TGCGCCAGCAGCCCCAACAATCCTACCCGTCGCACTAGTCCCGGTCAGTTCTTC.

The V and J genes are TRBV13 and TRBJ2-7; perhaps TRBD1 as D (7 bases). V shed 5 bases and J shed 5 bases, with 16 bases lying between them. The germline gives CDR1 PRHDT, CDR2 FYEKMQ (reference sequence). This CDR3 comprises 14 residues. The CDR3 reads CASSPRRGLDEQYF. The CDR3, as DNA: TGTGCCAGCAGCCCGAGGAGGGGGCTGGACGAGCAGTACTTC.

The V gene is TRBV28, the J gene TRBJ1-2; 8 bases align to TRBD1. Per the germline V gene, CDR1 is MDHEN and CDR2 is SYDVKM. This CDR3 contains 14 residues. V lost 7 bases, J lost 4 bases, and 8 bases stayed unmatched. Written as DNA, the CDR3 is TGTGCCAGCACAGTGGACAGGGTGGCCTATGGCTACACCTTC. Translated: CASTVDRVAYGYTF.

The chain links TRBV7-9 to TRBJ1-1; weak D call: TRBD1 (5 bases). The V gene lost 5 bases and the J gene lost 12 bases, with 19 bases spanning the gap. CDR1 and CDR2 (germline): SEHNR, FQNEAQ (reference sequence). There are 13 residues in the CDR3. The CDR3 DNA follows: TGTGCCAGCAGCCAAGGGGCCACGCCACCCTCTTTCTTT. Encoded protein: CASSQGATPPSFF.

The CDR3 DNA follows: TGTGCCAGCAGCTTCAGAGGACAATCTTATAGCAATCAGCCCCAGCATTTT. Its protein is CASSFRGQSYSNQPQHF. The rearrangement links TRBV5-8 to TRBJ1-5; D possibly corresponds to TRBD1 (5 bases). Per germline, CDR1 SGHTS and CDR2 YDEGEE. The CDR3 has 17 residues. The V end was cut by 2 bases, the J end by 0 bases, with 15 bases between.

The chain carries TRBV11-2 and TRBJ2-3, with TRBD1 matching 7 bases. Germline V gene lookup returns CDR1 SGHAT and CDR2 FQNNGV. There are 16 residues in the CDR3. The V segment lost 3 bases and the J segment 2 bases; nucleotides outside the gene matches: 8. CDR3 amino acids: CASSFATGILTDTQYF. In nucleotides, the CDR3 is TGTGCCAGCAGCTTCGCGACAGGGATTCTCACAGATACGCAGTATTTT.